Given below is one TCR beta chain in context. Antigen specificity is unknown. Some clones are missing from TCRdb's copy, which holds only in-frame ones; the method was immunoSEQ multiplex PCR. The sample has approximately 80,000 clones; 89% are singletons. This specimen belongs to a study of OX40 agonist ivuxolimab in advanced cancers. About the research overall: Patients undergoing dose escalation presented with hepatocellular carcinoma, melanoma, renal cell or head and neck cancer. Allowance was made for prior anti-PD-1, anti-PD-L1 or anti-CTLA-4 therapy, and roughly 40% had some.

Trimming took 4 bases from V and 0 from J, leaving 6 bases between them. The CDR3 covers 13 residues. Germline V lookup: CDR1 WSHSY, CDR2 SAAADI. Findings and caveats of the study: Fewer expanded clones were found on average in CD4+ than in CD8+ T cells.

The receptor's source is an adult with an advanced solid tumor such as melanoma, head and neck, liver or kidney cancer. The sample was CD4+ or CD8+ T cells sorted from blood, taken in a trial of the OX40 agonist ivuxolimab. The genes are TRBV10-2 and TRBJ1-1; unclear D gene. The CDR3, as DNA: TGCGCCAGCAGTGTCCAGATGAACACTGAAGCTTTCTTT. It yields the protein CASSVQMNTEAFF.